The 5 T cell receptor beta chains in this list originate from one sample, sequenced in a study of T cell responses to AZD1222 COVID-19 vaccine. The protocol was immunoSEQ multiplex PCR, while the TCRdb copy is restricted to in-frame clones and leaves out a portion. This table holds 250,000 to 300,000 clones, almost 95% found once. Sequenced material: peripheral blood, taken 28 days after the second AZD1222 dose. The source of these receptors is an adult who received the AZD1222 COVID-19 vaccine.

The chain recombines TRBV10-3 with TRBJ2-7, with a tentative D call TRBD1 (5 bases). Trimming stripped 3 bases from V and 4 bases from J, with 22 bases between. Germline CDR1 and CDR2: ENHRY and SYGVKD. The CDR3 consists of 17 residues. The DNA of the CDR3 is TGTGCCATCAGTGATCCAGGGCCAAGGACCCCATTTTACGAGCAGTACTTC. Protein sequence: CAISDPGPRTPFYEQYF.

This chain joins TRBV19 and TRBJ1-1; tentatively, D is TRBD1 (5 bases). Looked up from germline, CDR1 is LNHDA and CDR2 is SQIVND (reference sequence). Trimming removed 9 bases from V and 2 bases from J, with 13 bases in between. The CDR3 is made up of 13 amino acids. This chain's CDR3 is CASGAALNTEAFF. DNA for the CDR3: TGTGCCAGCGGGGCCGCCTTAAACACTGAAGCTTTCTTT.

CDR3 bases: TGTGCCAGCAGTTTAACGCAAACGAACGAGCAGTACTTC. As protein: CASSLTQTNEQYF. The chain combines TRBV12-3 or TRBV12-4 with TRBJ2-7; D not certain. CDR3 length: 13 amino acids. The V end lost 2 bases, the J end lost 5 bases, and 10 bases lay between the germline ends.

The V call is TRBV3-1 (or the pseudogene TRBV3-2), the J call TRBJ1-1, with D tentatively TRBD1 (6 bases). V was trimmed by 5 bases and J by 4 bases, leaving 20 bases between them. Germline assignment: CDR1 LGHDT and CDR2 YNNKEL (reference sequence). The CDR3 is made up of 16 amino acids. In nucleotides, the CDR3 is TGTGCCAGCAGCTCCTCGGTAACAGGGATGTTCACTGAAGCTTTCTTT. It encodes CASSSSVTGMFTEAFF.

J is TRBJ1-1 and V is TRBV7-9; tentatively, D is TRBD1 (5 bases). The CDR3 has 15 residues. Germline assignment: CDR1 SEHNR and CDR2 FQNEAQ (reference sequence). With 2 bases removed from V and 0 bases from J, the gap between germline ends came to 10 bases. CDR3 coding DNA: TGTGCCAGCAGCTTATCAGGGCCTGTGAACACTGAAGCTTTCTTT. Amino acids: CASSLSGPVNTEAFF.